This passage covers 5 T cell receptor beta chains from one sample sequenced in a study of response to subunit inactivated influenza vaccine. TCRdb independently ran MiXCR on the RT-PCR reads; one entry per CDR3 protein. The sample consists of more than 450,000 distinct CDR3 sequences, roughly 10% of them appearing once. These data were also reused for a study on T cells expressing NK-cell markers. As that study records: Synthesis of TCR beta cDNA relied on 5'RACE template switching carrying UMIs.

The sample was PBMCs from blood, taken on the day of vaccination. The receptors were gathered from a man aged 50 or older who received an inactivated influenza vaccine.

This clonotype has only a few counts. CDR3 sequence reads: CASSQDLGSQETQYF. CDR3 nucleotide sequence: TGCGCCAGCAGCCAAGATTTAGGGTCTCAAGAGACCCAGTACTTC. The V call is TRBV4-3, the J call TRBJ2-5, with D unresolved. V lost 0 bases and J lost 2, with 10 bases in between. The CDR3 is 15 amino acids. From germline, CDR1 is LGHNA and CDR2 YSLEER.

This clonotype was counted only a few times. The conserved closing phenylalanine or tryptophan is absent in this CDR3, likely reflecting a read error. CDR3 loop: CASSYLARNEQFL. CDR3 in DNA: TGTGCCAGCAGTTATCTAGCGCGCAATGAGCAGTTCCTC. The chain is built from TRBV6-2 or TRBV6-3 and TRBJ2-1, with D tentatively TRBD2 (6 bases). This CDR3 has 13 amino acids. Deletions cut 3 bases from V and 6 bases from J, with 9 bases between. Germline V CDR1 and CDR2: MNHEY, SVGEGT.

The chain combines TRBV4-3 with TRBJ2-7; D gene ambiguous. Trimming shortened V by 0 bases and J by 5 bases, and 8 bases separated the two germline ends. Germline V lookup: CDR1 LGHNA, CDR2 YSLEER. This CDR3 contains 13 residues. CDR3 DNA: TGCGCCAGCAGCCAAGATTTGATAGACGAGCAGTACTTC. Its translation is CASSQDLIDEQYF.

The chain carries TRBV6-1 and TRBJ2-7, with TRBD1 identical over 7 bases. The CDR3 sequence is 14 residues long. Germline values: CDR1 MNHNS, CDR2 SASEGT. V dropped 6 bases and J dropped 8; count of bases not matched to a gene: 13. CDR3 in DNA: TGTGCCAGCAGCTCAGATGGGACAGCACCCCAGCAGTACTTC. It codes for CASSSDGTAPQQYF.

The chain is built from TRBV7-9 and TRBJ2-7; D remains ambiguous. The CDR3 runs to 16 residues. V was cut by 5 bases and J by 3 bases, with 20 bases left in between. Germline V gene sequence: CDR1 SEHNR, CDR2 FQNEAQ (reference sequence). This chain's CDR3 is CASSPRLRAAIYEQYF. The CDR3, as DNA: TGTGCCAGCAGCCCCCGTCTTAGGGCCGCAATCTACGAGCAGTACTTC.